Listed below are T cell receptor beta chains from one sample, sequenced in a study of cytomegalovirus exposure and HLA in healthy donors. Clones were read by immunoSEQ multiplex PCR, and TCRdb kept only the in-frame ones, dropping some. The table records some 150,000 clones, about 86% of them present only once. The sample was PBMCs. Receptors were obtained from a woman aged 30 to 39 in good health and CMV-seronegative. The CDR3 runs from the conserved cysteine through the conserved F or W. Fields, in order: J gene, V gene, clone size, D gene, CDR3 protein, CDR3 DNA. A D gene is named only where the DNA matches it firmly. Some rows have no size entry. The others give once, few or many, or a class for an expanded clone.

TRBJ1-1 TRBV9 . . CASSLAPGQLKSMNTEAFF TGTGCCAGCAGCCTAGCCCCCGGACAGTTAAAGTCGATGAACACTGAAGCTTTCTTT
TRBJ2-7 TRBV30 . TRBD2 CAWSVMIGRAAEQYF TGTGCCTGGAGCGTAATGATCGGGAGGGCGGCCGAGCAGTACTTC
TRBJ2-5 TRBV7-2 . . CASSSGQPYMETQYF TGTGCCAGCAGCTCCGGACAGCCCTACATGGAGACCCAGTACTTC
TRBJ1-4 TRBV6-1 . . CASSLQGFGEKLFF TGTGCCAGCAGCCTGCAGGGATTTGGTGAAAAACTGTTTTTT
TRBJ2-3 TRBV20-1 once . CSAAPRDTQYF TGCAGTGCCGCTCCCAGGGATACGCAGTATTTT
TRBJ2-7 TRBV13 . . CASSPRADRGYEQYF TGTGCCAGCAGCCCAAGGGCGGACCGGGGATACGAGCAGTACTTC
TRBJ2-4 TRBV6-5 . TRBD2 CASRRAGGLYIQYF TGTGCCAGCAGGCGAGCGGGGGGGCTTTACATTCAGTACTTC
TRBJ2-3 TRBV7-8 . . CASSYRRSWTDTQYF TGTGCCAGCAGCTATCGTCGGAGTTGGACAGATACGCAGTATTTT
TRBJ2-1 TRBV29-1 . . CSSRNGDTEYNEQFF TGCAGCTCGCGGAACGGGGACACTGAATACAATGAGCAGTTCTTC
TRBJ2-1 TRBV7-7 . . CASSLMYDTGFNEQFF TGTGCTAGCAGCTTAATGTATGACACAGGATTCAATGAGCAGTTCTTC
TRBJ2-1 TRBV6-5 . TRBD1 CASSYLRGLNNEQFF TGTGCCAGCAGTTATCTCAGGGGGCTGAACAATGAGCAGTTCTTC
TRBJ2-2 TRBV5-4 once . CASSLGGGGELFF TGTGCCAGCAGCTTGGGAGGGGGCGGGGAGCTGTTTTTT
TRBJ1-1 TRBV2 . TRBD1 CASRNRGNTEAFF TGTGCCAGCAGAAACAGGGGGAACACTGAAGCTTTCTTT
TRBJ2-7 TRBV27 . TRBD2 CASSSGLAAYEQYF TGTGCCAGCAGTTCCGGACTAGCCGCCTACGAGCAGTACTTC
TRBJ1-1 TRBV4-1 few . CASSQTRNTEAFF TGCGCCAGCAGCCAAACCAGGAACACTGAAGCTTTCTTT
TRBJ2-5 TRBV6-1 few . CASTRTVQETQYF TGTGCCAGCACCCGGACAGTGCAAGAGACCCAGTACTTC
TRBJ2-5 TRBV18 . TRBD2 CASSPGLAGKETQYF TGTGCCAGCTCACCCGGGCTAGCGGGGAAAGAGACCCAGTACTTC
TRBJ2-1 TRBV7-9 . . CASSQDPQGAYNEQFF TGCGCCAGCAGCCAAGATCCTCAGGGTGCCTACAATGAGCAGTTCTTC
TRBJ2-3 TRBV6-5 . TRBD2 CASSYERGPTDTQYF TGTGCCAGCAGTTACGAGCGGGGGCCCACAGATACGCAGTATTTT
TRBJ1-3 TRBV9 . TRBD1 CASSVRDRGRNGNTIYF TGTGCCAGCAGCGTACGGGACAGGGGGCGTAATGGAAACACCATATATTTT